This entry describes one TCR beta chain. No antigen is known for it. Per-base qualities were not stored, and no clone one base away is much larger. V is cut back by 2 bases and J by 1 base, with 5 bases in the junction unmatched. From the cysteine up to the phenylalanine, the CDR3 has a length of 16 residues. The kept DNA is CDR3 alone, 48 bases in frame from the first base. The germline V gene gives CDR1 as SGHAT and CDR2 as FQNNGV. TCRbeta CDR3 regions were amplified from genomic DNA by means of the immunoSEQ Assay, a bias-controlled multiplex PCR. Concerning the study's data processing: Within the assay, amplification of reference gene primers was used to estimate how many nucleated cells each sample contained. To quantify the absolute abundance of each unique TCRbeta CDR3 rearrangement, sequence reads were collapsed and filtered. For each sample, productive Simpson clonality was calculated by taking the square root of Simpson's diversity index across productive rearrangements. Not all clones reach the TCRdb copy of this immuneACCESS table, which keeps in-frame sequences only. Checked studies attribute under half of the gap to unresolved V genes and leave the rest unexplained. The D gene and trimming were derived from the DNA, and the V and J assignments and clone size from that table. Across this sample there are some 190,000 clones, with over 70% seen only once. The ten most abundant clones make up roughly an eighth of the sample.

The record originates from a study of blood T cell repertoires in COVID-19 (dated by TCRdb to the early 2020s). About the investigation overall: Samples from collaborators originated in the United States, Italy and Spain and spanned both the acute and convalescent phases of COVID-19. Sample metadata almost always included a de-identified subject ID, COVID-19 status, age in years and sex. A freely available public database, intended as a resource for researchers studying the immune response to SARS-CoV-2, is where the repertoires were released. Samples were obtained from the ongoing ImmuneRACE study (first 160 participants) and from about 1,300 subjects provided by 6 global collaborators. The prospective study material was composed of cDNA or gDNA derived from T cells, B-cell-depleted T cells, or PBMCs. HLA class I and class II types, where available, came from metadata supplied by the sample provider rather than from assay-based typing. Deeply sampled blood TCRbeta repertoires from subjects exposed to, actively infected with, or recovered from COVID-19 were included in the dataset. Broader findings and caveats from the paper: The quantity of clinical and demographic metadata differed by source and by participant and was supplied without curation.

In the prospective study, participants were about 18 to 89 years old, resided in about two dozen geographic areas of the United States, and were enrolled through a virtual design. To assign participants to cohorts, the prospective study relied on clinical history that participants themselves reported in a screening survey and a study questionnaire. Exposed participants were defined as having been in contact with someone with a PCR-confirmed or clinician-diagnosed COVID-19 case within 2 weeks of study entry. Each participant in the prospective study had whole blood, serum and a nasopharyngeal or oropharyngeal swab collected by mobile phlebotomists. Participants in the prospective study had the option to provide additional blood draws and questionnaires over an approximately two-month period. Prospective study blood samples were shipped either frozen or at room temperature before DNA extraction.

The chain was built from TRBV11-2 and TRBJ2-3; TRBD2 lines up with 8 middle nucleotides. This TCR was recovered from a man aged 55-75 years who had been exposed to COVID-19. The sequenced sample was PBMCs or T cells enriched from blood (not recorded which). CDR3 sequence: CASSLTGTRGTDTQYF. The nucleotide sequence is given as TGTGCCAGCAGCTTAACCGGGACTAGAGGCACAGATACGCAGTATTTT.